The clone carrying this TCR beta chain was seen only a few times. Its antigen is not known. The CDR3 does not close with the conserved phenylalanine or tryptophan, likely indicating a read error. Criteria for exclusion of patients were uncontrolled infection, other autoimmune disease, pregnancy or lactation. In making diagnoses, clinical symptoms, serum thyroxine and TRAb, thyroid ultrasound and orbital computed tomography were all used. This CDR3 spans 16 amino acids. Germline V gives CDR1 LNHNV, CDR2 YYDKDF (reference sequence). With 0 bases removed from V and 0 bases from J, the gap between germline ends came to 9 bases. This specimen comes from a study of T cells in Graves' hyperthyroidism and ophthalmopathy. RNA transcripts served as the template for amplifying TCR beta CDR3 regions. The study used the HTBI primer set for a first-round RT-PCR of the TCR CDR3. TCRdb recomputed calls from the multiplex PCR reads with MiXCR, one row per CDR3 protein. There are about 510,000 distinct CDR3 sequences in the sample; 35% to 50% occur only once, and approximately 44% lies in the top ten.

Findings and caveats of the study: Blood shared most expanded thyroid clonotypes above 0.001.

This sequence originates from an adult woman with Graves' disease, either hyperthyroidism or ophthalmopathy (not recorded which). This chain connects TRBV15 to TRBJ1-5; no firm D call. Sequencing input: peripheral blood or thyroid tissue (not recorded which). CDR3 DNA: TGTGCCACCAGCAGAGATAGTTCTGTTAGCAATCAGCCCCAGCATTCT. As protein: CATSRDSSVSNQPQHS.